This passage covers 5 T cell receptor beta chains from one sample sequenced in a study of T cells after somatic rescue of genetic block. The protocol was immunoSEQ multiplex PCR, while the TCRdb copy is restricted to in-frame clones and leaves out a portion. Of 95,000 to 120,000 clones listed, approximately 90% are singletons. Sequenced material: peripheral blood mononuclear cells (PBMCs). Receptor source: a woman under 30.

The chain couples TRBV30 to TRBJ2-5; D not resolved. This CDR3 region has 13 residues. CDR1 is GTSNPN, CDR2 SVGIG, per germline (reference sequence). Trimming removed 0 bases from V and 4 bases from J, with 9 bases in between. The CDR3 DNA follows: TGTGCCTGGAGTGTACGGATGGGAGAGACCCAGTACTTC. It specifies CAWSVRMGETQYF.

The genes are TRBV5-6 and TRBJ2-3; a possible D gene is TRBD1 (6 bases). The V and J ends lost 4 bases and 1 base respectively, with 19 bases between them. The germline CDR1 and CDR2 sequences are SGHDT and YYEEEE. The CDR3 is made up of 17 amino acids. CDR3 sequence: CASSQKYNRARTDTQYF. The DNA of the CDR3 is TGTGCCAGCAGCCAAAAATACAACAGGGCCCGCACAGATACGCAGTATTTT.

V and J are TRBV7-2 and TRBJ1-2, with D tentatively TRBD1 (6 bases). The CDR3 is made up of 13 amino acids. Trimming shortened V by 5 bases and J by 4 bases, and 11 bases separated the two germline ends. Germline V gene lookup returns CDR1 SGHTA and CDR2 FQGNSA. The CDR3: CASSPPGAYGYTF. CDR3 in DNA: TGTGCCAGCAGCCCCCCGGGGGCCTATGGCTACACCTTC.

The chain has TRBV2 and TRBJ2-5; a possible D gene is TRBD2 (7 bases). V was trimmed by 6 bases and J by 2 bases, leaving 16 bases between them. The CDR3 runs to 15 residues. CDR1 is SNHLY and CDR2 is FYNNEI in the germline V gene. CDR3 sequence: CASRRDNSGQETQYF. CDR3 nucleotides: TGTGCCAGCAGAAGGGACAATAGCGGGCAAGAGACCCAGTACTTC.

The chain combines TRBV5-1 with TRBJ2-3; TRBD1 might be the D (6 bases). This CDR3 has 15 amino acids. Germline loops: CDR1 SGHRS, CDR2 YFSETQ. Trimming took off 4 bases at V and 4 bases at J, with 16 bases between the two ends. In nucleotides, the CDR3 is TGCGCCAGCAGCATGGGGCGAGAGGGGGCAGATACGCAGTATTTT. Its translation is CASSMGREGADTQYF. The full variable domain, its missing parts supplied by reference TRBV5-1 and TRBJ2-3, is KAGVTQTPRYLIKTRGQQVTLSCSPISGHRSVSWYQQTPGQGLQFLFEYFSETQRNKGNFPGRFSGRQFSNSRSEMNVSTLELGDSALYLCASSMGREGADTQYFGPGTRLTVL.